This TCR beta chain was captured by sequencing in a study of cytomegalovirus exposure and HLA in healthy donors. General study results and limits: Later analysis demonstrated an association between a missense DCLRE1C variant and TCR beta V- and J-gene trimming. Testing in vitro showed a few CMV-associated chains specific for CMV antigens. According to a later analysis, most TCR beta chains associated with CMV appeared HLA-restricted.

With 60 Vbeta and 13 Jbeta primers, the PCR was carried out. Only in-frame clones appear in the TCRdb table, and some are missing; sequencing was by immunoSEQ multiplex PCR. The sample shows 180,000 or so clones, 70% to 90% of them seen only once. This clone was recorded once. The antigen remains undetermined. CDR3 length: 17 amino acids. The germline gives CDR1 MNHEY, CDR2 SMNVEV (reference sequence). V lost 3 bases, J lost 6 bases, and 21 bases lay in between. Donors had nominal health at sampling but likely had unrecorded immune exposures. The TCR sequence derives from a man aged 18 to 29 in good health and CMV-seropositive. This sequence joins TRBV27 and TRBJ2-1; possibly TRBD1 for D (6 bases). Sequencing used PBMCs. The CDR3 sequence is CASSLSWTETPFNEQFF. In nucleotides, the CDR3 is TGTGCCAGCAGTTTGAGTTGGACAGAAACACCCTTCAATGAGCAGTTCTTC.